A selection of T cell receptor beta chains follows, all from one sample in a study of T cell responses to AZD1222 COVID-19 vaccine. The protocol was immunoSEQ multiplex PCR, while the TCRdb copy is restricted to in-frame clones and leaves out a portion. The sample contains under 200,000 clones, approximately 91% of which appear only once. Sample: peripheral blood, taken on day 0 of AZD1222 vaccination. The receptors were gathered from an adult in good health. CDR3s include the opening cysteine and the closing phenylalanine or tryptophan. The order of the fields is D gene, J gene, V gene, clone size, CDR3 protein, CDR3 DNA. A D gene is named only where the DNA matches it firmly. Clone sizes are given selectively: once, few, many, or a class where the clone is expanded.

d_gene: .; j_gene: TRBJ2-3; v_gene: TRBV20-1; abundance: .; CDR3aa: CSASGQWISTDTQYF; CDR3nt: TGCAGTGCTAGTGGGCAGTGGATTAGCACAGATACGCAGTATTTT
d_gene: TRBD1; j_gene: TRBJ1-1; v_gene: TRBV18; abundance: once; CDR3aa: CASSPGDRGRTEAFF; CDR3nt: TGTGCCAGCTCACCCGGGGACAGGGGGCGTACTGAAGCTTTCTTT
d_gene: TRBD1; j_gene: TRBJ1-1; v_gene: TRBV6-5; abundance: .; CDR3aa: CASSYWTGSLNTEAFF; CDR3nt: TGTGCCAGCAGTTACTGGACAGGATCCTTGAACACTGAAGCTTTCTTT
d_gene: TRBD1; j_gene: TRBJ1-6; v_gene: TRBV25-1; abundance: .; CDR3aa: CASSGDRVNSPLHF; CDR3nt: TGTGCCAGCAGTGGGGACAGGGTCAATTCACCCCTCCACTTT
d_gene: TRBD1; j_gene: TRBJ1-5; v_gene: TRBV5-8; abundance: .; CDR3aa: CASSSGTANQPQHF; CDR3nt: TGTGCCAGCAGCTCTGGGACAGCCAATCAGCCCCAGCATTTT
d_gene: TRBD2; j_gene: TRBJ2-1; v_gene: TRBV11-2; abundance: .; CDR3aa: CASRPGRLAGGLDEQFF; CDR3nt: TGTGCCAGCAGACCTGGGCGGCTAGCGGGGGGTCTGGATGAGCAGTTCTTC
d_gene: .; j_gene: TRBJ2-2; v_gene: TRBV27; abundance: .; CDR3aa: CASRYTGGGTGELFF; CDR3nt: TGTGCCAGCAGATACACAGGGGGGGGCACCGGGGAGCTGTTTTTT
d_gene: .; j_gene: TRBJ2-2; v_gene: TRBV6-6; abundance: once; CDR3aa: CASNPTVNTGELFF; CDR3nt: TGTGCCAGCAACCCGACAGTGAACACCGGGGAGCTGTTTTTT
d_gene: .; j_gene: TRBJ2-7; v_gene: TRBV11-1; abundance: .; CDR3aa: CASSSRPGTKAYEQYF; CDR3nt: TGTGCCAGCAGCTCACGACCCGGGACAAAGGCCTACGAGCAGTACTTC
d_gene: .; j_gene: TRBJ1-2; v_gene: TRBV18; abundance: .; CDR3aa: CASSPREEDGYTF; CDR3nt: TGTGCCAGCTCACCACGTGAGGAGGATGGCTACACCTTC
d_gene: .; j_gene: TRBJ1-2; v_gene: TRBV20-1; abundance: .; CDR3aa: CSASGLYGYTF; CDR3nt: TGCAGTGCTAGTGGGCTCTATGGCTACACCTTC
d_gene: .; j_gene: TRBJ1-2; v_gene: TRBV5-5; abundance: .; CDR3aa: CASSGGREGTYGYTF; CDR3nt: TGTGCCAGCAGCGGAGGAAGGGAGGGCACCTATGGCTACACCTTC
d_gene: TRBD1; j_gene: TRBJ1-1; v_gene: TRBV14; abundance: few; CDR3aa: CASSLRTGHTEAFF; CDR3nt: TGTGCCAGCAGCCTCCGGACAGGGCACACTGAAGCTTTCTTT
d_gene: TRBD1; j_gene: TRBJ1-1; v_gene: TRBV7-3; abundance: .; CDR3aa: CASSLGDRGSYFTEAFF; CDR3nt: TGTGCCAGCAGCTTAGGGGACAGGGGGAGCTACTTCACTGAAGCTTTCTTT
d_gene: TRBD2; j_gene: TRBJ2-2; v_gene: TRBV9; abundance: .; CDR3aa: CASSVGAGGVTGELFF; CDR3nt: TGTGCCAGCAGCGTAGGAGCGGGAGGGGTCACCGGGGAGCTGTTTTTT
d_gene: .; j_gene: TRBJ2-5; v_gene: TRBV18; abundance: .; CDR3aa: CASSPPGVEEETQYF; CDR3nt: TGTGCCAGCTCACCACCAGGGGTGGAGGAAGAGACCCAGTACTTC
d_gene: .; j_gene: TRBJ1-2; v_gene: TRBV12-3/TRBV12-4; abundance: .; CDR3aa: CASSFTGNYGYTF; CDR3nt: TGTGCCAGCAGTTTTACGGGAAACTATGGCTACACCTTC
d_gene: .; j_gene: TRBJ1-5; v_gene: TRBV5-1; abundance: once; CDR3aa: CASSLDGSPNQPQHF; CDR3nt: TGCGCCAGCAGCTTGGACGGCAGTCCCAATCAGCCCCAGCATTTT
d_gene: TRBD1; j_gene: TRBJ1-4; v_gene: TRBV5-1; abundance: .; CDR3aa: CASSGSGGEKLFF; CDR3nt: TGCGCCAGCAGCGGGTCAGGGGGCGAAAAACTGTTTTTT
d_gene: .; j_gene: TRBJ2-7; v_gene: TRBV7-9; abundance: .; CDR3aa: CASSLGETTPYEQYF; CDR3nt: TGTGCCAGCAGCTTAGGGGAGACTACCCCTTACGAGCAGTACTTC
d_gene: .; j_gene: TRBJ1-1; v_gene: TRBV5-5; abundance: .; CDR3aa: CASSLRQGEVRNTEAFF; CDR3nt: TGTGCCAGCAGCTTGAGGCAGGGAGAGGTTCGCAACACTGAAGCTTTCTTT
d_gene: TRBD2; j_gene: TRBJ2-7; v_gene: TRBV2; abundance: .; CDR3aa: CASRAGASYEQYF; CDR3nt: TGTGCCAGCAGAGCGGGAGCCTCCTACGAGCAGTACTTC
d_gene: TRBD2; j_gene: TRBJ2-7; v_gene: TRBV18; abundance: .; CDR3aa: CASSALGGSSYEQYF; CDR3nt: TGTGCCAGCTCAGCCTTGGGGGGGAGCTCCTACGAGCAGTACTTC
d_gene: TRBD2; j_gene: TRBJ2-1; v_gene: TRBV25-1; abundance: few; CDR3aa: CASSLPRTSAHNEQFF; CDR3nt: TGTGCCAGCAGCCTCCCCCGGACTAGCGCCCACAATGAGCAGTTCTTC
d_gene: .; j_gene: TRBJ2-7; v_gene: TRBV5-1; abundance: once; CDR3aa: CASSLAWGSSSSSYEQYF; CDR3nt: TGCGCCAGCAGCTTGGCCTGGGGCTCATCCTCGAGCTCCTACGAGCAGTACTTC
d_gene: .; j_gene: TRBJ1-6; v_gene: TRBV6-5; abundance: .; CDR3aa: CASSYSIGPRGSPLHF; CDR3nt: TGTGCCAGCAGTTACTCGATAGGACCTCGAGGTTCACCCCTCCACTTT
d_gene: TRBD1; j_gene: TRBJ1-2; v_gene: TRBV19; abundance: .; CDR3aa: CASSIGQGPYGYTF; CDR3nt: TGTGCCAGTAGTATTGGACAGGGTCCCTATGGCTACACCTTC
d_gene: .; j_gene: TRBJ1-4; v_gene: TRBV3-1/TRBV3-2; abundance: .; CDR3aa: CASSQEGPRGEKLFF; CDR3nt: TGTGCCAGCAGCCAAGAGGGACCCAGAGGGGAAAAACTGTTTTTT
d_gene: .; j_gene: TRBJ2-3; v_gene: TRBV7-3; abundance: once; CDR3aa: CASSPGGGPTDTQYF; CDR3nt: TGTGCCAGCAGCCCAGGGGGAGGGCCCACAGATACGCAGTATTTT
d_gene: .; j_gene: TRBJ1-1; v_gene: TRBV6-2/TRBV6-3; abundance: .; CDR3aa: CASSYGGRTEAFF; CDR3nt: TGTGCCAGCAGTTACGGGGGTAGGACTGAAGCTTTCTTT
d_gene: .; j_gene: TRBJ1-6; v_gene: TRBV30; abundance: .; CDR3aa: CAWRVLGVSYNSPLHF; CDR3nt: TGTGCCTGGAGGGTCCTGGGGGTTTCCTATAATTCACCCCTCCACTTT
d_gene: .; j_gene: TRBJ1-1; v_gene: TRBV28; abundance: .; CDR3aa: CAGKRQQGITEAFF; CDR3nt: TGTGCCGGGAAAAGGCAACAGGGCATCACTGAAGCTTTCTTT
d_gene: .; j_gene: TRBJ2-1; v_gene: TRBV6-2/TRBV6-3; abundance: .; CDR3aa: CASSYLSTLYNEQFF; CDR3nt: TGTGCCAGCAGTTACCTGTCCACCCTTTACAATGAGCAGTTCTTC
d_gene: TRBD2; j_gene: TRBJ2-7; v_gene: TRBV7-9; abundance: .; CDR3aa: CASSGLAGGTYEQYF; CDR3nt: TGTGCCAGCAGCGGACTAGCGGGGGGAACCTACGAGCAGTACTTC
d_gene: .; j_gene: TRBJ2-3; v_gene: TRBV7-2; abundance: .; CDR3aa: CASSSLVVGAGRDTQYF; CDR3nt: TGTGCCAGCAGCTCCCTGGTGGTGGGGGCCGGGCGGGATACGCAGTATTTT
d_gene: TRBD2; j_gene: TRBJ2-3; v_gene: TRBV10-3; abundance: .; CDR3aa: CAISEAGGQQRTDTQYF; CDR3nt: TGTGCCATCAGTGAAGCGGGAGGCCAACAGCGCACAGATACGCAGTATTTT
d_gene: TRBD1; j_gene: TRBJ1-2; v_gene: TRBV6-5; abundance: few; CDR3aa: CASRSGQGTGGYTF; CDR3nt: TGTGCCAGCAGATCCGGACAGGGCACAGGTGGCTACACCTTC
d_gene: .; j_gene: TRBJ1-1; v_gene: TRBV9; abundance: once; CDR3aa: CASSVGVRRTGATEAFF; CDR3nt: TGTGCCAGCAGCGTAGGAGTACGACGCACCGGGGCAACTGAAGCTTTCTTT
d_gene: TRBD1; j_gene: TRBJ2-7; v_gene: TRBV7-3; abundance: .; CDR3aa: CASSPDRGVNEQYF; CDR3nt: TGTGCCAGCAGCCCGGACAGGGGGGTAAACGAGCAGTACTTC
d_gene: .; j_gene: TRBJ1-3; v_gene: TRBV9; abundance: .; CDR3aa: CASSEQGDGRRNTIYF; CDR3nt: TGTGCCAGCAGCGAGCAAGGGGACGGACGCAGAAACACCATATATTTT
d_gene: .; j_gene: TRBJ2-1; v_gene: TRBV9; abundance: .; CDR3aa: CASSVGTSRGNEQFF; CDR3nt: TGTGCCAGCAGCGTGGGGACCTCCCGGGGCAATGAGCAGTTCTTC
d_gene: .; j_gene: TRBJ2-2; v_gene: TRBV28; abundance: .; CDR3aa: CASYGQNTGELFF; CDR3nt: TGTGCCAGCTATGGACAGAACACCGGGGAGCTGTTTTTT
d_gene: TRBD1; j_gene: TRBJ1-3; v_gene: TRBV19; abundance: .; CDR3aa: CASITSGTGGNTIYF; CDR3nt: TGTGCCAGTATTACATCCGGGACAGGAGGAAACACCATATATTTT
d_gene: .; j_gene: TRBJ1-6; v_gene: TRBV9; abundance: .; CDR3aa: CASSGYRGLDSPLHF; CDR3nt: TGTGCCAGCAGCGGCTACAGAGGTCTGGATTCACCCCTCCACTTT
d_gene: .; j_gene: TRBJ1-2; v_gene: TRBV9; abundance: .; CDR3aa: CASSADDGNYGYTF; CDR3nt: TGTGCCAGCAGCGCCGACGACGGAAACTATGGCTACACCTTC
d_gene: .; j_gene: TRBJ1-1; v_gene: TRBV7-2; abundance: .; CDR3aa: CASSSGPQWSEAFF; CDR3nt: TGTGCCAGCAGCTCGGGCCCACAGTGGTCTGAAGCTTTCTTT
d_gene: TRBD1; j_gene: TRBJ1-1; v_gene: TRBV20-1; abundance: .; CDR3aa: CSATRTGEAFF; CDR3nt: TGCAGTGCCACAAGGACAGGAGAAGCTTTCTTT
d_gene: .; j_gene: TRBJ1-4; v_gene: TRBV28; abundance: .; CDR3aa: CASTSMRGKKLFF; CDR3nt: TGTGCCAGCACCTCGATGAGGGGGAAAAAACTGTTTTTT
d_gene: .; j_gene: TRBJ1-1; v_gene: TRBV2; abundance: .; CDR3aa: CASTPRTDSNTEAFF; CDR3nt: TGTGCCAGCACACCTAGGACTGATTCGAACACTGAAGCTTTCTTT
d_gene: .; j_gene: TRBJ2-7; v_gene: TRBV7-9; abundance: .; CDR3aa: CASSSPQGKYEQYF; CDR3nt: TGTGCCAGCAGCTCCCCTCAGGGGAAATACGAGCAGTACTTC
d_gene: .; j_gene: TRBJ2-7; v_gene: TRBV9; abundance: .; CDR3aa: CASSVAGAGTRGEQYF; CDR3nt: TGTGCCAGCAGCGTAGCCGGTGCGGGTACGAGGGGCGAGCAGTACTTC
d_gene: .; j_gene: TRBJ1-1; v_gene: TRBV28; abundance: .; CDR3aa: CASSSINTEAFF; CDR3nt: TGTGCCAGCAGTTCGATCAACACTGAAGCTTTCTTT
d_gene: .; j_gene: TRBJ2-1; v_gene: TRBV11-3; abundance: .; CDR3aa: CASSSSLDRSSYNEQFF; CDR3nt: TGTGCCAGCAGCTCTAGCCTCGACAGGAGCTCCTACAATGAGCAGTTCTTC
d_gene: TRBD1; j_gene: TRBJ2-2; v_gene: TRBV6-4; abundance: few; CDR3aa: CASSAGTDNTGELFF; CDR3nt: TGTGCCAGCAGCGCCGGGACAGATAACACCGGGGAGCTGTTTTTT